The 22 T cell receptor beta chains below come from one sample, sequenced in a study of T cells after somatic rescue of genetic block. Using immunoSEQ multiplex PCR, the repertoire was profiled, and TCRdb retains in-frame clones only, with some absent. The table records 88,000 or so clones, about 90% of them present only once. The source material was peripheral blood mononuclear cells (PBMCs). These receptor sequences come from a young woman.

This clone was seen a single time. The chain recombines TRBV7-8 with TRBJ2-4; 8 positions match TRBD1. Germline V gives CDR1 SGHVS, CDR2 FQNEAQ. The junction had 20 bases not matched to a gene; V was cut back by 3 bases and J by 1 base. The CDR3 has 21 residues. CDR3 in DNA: TGTGCCAGCAGCTTGGAGAAATCGGGGCGAGACAGGGGTTCTGCCAAAAACATTCAGTACTTC. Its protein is CASSLEKSGRDRGSAKNIQYF.

The CDR3 DNA follows: TGTGCCAGCAGGCTACTAGCGGGAGGTCCCGAGCAGTACTTC. Residues: CASRLLAGGPEQYF. The chain combines TRBV2 with TRBJ2-5; 12 bases match TRBD2. The J call may be mistaken, given a closer DNA end match to TRBJ2-7. There are 14 residues in the CDR3. The germline gives CDR1 SNHLY, CDR2 FYNNEI.

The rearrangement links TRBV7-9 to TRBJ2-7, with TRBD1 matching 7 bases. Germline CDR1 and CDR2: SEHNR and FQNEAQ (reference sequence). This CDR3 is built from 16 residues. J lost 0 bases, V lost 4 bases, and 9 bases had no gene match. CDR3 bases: TGTGCCAGCAGCTCCGACCCCAGGGGGAGCTCCTACGAGCAGTACTTC. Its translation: CASSSDPRGSSYEQYF.

CDR3: CASSPVFGRGHGYTF. In DNA form, the CDR3 reads TGTGCCAGCTCACCAGTCTTTGGGAGGGGGCACGGCTACACCTTC. The gene calls are TRBV18 and TRBJ1-2, with 7 bases lining up with TRBD1. V lost 2 bases, J lost 8 bases, and 11 bases stayed unmatched. CDR1 and CDR2 from the germline V gene are KGHSH and LQKENI. The CDR3 sequence is 15 residues long. Looking up the rest from reference TRBV18 and TRBJ1-2 gives the full variable domain: NAGVMQNPRHLVRRRGQEARLRCSPMKGHSHVYWYRQLPEEGLKFMVYLQKENIIDESGMPKERFSAEFPKEGPSILRIQQVVRGDSAAYFCASSPVFGRGHGYTFGSGTRLTVV.

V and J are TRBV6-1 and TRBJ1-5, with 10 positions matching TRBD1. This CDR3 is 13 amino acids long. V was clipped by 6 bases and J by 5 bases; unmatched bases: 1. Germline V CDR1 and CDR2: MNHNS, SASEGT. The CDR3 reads CASSGTGDQPQHF. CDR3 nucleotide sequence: TGTGCCAGCAGCGGGACAGGGGATCAGCCCCAGCATTTT.

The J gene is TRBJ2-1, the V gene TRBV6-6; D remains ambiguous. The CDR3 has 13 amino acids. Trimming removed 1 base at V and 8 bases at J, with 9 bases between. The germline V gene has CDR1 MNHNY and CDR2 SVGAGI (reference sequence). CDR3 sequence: CASSYWDRDEQFF. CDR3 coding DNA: TGTGCCAGCAGTTACTGGGATAGGGATGAGCAGTTCTTC.

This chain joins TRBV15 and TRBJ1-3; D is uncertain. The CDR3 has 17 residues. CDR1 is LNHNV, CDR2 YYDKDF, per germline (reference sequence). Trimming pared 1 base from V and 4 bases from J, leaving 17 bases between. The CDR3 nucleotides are TGTGCCACCAGCAGAGGGACCGTTGGGTCACGGGGAAACACCATATATTTT. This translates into CATSRGTVGSRGNTIYF.

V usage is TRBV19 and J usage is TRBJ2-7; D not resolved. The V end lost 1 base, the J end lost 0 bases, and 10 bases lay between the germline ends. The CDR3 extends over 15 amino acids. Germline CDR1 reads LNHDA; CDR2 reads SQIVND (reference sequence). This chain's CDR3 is CASSIAQASSYEQYF. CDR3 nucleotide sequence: TGTGCCAGTAGTATAGCGCAGGCTAGCTCCTACGAGCAGTACTTC.

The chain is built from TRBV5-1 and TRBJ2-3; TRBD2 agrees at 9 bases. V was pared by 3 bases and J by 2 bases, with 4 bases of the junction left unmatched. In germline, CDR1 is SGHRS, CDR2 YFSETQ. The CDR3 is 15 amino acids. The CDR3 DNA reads TGCGCCAGCAGCTGGCTAGCGGGAATCACAGATACGCAGTATTTT. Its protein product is CASSWLAGITDTQYF.

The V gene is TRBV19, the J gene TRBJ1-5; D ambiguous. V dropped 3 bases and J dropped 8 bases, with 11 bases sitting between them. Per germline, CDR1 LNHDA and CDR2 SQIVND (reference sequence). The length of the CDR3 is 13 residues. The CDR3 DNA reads TGTGCCAGTAGTATGGGCCTGGGGAAGCCCCAGCATTTT. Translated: CASSMGLGKPQHF.

The CDR3 is CASSHGPFYEQYF. The CDR3 DNA is TGTGCCAGCAGCCACGGGCCTTTCTACGAGCAGTACTTC. The rearrangement joins TRBV5-6 to TRBJ2-7; unclear D gene. The V end lost 4 bases, the J end lost 3 bases, and 11 bases lay between the germline ends. Per germline, CDR1 SGHDT and CDR2 YYEEEE. This CDR3 has 13 residues.

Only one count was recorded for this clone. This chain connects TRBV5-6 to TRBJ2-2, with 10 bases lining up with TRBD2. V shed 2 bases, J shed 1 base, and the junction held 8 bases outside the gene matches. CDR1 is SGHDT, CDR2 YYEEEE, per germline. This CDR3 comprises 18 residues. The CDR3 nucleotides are TGTGCCAGCAGCTTTAATCTAGCGGGAGTGTGGAACACCGGGGAGCTGTTTTTT. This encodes CASSFNLAGVWNTGELFF.

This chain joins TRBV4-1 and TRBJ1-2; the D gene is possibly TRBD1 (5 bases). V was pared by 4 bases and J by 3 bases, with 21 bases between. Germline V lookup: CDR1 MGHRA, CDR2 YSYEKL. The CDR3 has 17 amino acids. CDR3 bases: TGCGCCAGCAGCCCTACTCATCAGGGAACTGGTTACTATGGCTACACCTTC. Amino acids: CASSPTHQGTGYYGYTF.

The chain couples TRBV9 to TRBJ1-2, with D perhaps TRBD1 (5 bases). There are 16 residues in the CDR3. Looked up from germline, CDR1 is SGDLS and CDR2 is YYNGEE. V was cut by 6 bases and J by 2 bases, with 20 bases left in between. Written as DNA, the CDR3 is TGTGCCAGCACCTCCCCAGGGTTTAAGGTGAACTATGGCTACACCTTC. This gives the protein CASTSPGFKVNYGYTF.

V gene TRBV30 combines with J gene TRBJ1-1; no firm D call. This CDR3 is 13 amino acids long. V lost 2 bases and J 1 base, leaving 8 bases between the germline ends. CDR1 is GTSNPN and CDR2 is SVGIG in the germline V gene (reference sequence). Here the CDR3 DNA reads TGTGCCTGGAGTTCGAAGCCGAACACTGAAGCTTTCTTT. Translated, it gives CAWSSKPNTEAFF.

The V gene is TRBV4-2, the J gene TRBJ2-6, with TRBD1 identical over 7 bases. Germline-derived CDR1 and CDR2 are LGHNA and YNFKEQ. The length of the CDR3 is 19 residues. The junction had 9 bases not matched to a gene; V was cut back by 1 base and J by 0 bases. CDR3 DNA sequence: TGTGCCAGCAGCCAAGTAGACAGGGCCGTACACTCTGGGGCCAACGTCCTGACTTTC. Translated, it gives CASSQVDRAVHSGANVLTF.

CDR3 nucleotide sequence: TGCGCCAGCAGCCCGGAGGACGTCACGTTCTACAATGAGCAGTTCTTC. Protein sequence: CASSPEDVTFYNEQFF. The J gene is TRBJ2-1, the V gene TRBV5-1; possibly TRBD2 for D (5 bases). The CDR3 has 16 residues. V was trimmed by 4 bases and J by 3 bases, leaving 17 bases between them. Germline-derived CDR1 and CDR2 are SGHRS and YFSETQ.

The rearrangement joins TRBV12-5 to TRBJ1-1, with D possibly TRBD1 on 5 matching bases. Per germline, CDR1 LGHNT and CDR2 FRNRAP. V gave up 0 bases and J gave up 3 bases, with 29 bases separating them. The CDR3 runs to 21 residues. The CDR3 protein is CASGLVRYSMPIGGKDTEAFF. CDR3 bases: TGTGCTAGTGGTTTGGTTAGGTACAGTATGCCGATTGGGGGGAAAGACACTGAAGCTTTCTTT.

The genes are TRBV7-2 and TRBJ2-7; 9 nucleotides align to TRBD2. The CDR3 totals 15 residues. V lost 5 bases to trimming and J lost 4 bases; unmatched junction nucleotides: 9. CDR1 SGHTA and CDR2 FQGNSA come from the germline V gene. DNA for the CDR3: TGTGCCAGCAGCCCCGGGGGCGGGAGGGCTTACGAGCAGTACTTC. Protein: CASSPGGGRAYEQYF.

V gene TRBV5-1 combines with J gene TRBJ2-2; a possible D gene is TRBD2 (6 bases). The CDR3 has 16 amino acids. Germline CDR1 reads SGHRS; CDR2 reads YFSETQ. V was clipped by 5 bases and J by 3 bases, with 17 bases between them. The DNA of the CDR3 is TGCGCCAGCAGACCTGAGGTGACTAGTTACACCGGGGAGCTGTTTTTT. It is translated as CASRPEVTSYTGELFF.

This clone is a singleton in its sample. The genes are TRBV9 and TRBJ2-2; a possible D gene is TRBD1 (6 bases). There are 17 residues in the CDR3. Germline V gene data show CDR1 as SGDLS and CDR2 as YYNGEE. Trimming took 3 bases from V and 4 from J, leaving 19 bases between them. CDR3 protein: CASSARGGAGVTGELFF. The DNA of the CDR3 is TGTGCCAGCAGCGCACGAGGTGGGGCAGGGGTCACCGGGGAGCTGTTTTTT.

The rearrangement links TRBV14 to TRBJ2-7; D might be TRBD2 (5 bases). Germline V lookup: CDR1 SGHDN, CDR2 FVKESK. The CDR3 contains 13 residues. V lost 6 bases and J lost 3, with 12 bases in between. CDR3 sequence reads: CASSQLGVYEQYF. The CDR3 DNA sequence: TGTGCCAGCAGTCAACTCGGGGTCTACGAGCAGTACTTC. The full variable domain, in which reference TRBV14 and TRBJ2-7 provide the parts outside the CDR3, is EAGVTQFPSHSVIEKGQTVTLRCDPISGHDNLYWYRRVMGKEIKFLLHFVKESKQDESGMPNNRFLAERTGGTYSTLKVQPAELEDSGVYFCASSQLGVYEQYFGPGTRLTVT.